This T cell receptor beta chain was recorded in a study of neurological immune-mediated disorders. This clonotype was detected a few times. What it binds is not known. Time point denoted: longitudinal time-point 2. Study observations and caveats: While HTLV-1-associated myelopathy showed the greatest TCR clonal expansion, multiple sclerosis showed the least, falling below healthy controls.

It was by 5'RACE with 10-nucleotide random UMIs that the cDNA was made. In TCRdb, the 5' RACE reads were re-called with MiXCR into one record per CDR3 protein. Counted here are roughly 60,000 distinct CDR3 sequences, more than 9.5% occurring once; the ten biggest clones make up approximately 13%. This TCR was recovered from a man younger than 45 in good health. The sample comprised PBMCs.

CDR3 nucleotides: TGTGCCAGCAGTGGTCGGGACCTCTCAGATACGCAGTATTTT. As protein: CASSGRDLSDTQYF. The chain combines TRBV6-1 with TRBJ2-3; D might be TRBD1 or TRBD2, each matching 5 bases. CDR3 length: 14 amino acids. Germline loops: CDR1 MNHNS, CDR2 SASEGT. V dropped 4 bases and J dropped 4 bases, with 12 bases sitting between them.